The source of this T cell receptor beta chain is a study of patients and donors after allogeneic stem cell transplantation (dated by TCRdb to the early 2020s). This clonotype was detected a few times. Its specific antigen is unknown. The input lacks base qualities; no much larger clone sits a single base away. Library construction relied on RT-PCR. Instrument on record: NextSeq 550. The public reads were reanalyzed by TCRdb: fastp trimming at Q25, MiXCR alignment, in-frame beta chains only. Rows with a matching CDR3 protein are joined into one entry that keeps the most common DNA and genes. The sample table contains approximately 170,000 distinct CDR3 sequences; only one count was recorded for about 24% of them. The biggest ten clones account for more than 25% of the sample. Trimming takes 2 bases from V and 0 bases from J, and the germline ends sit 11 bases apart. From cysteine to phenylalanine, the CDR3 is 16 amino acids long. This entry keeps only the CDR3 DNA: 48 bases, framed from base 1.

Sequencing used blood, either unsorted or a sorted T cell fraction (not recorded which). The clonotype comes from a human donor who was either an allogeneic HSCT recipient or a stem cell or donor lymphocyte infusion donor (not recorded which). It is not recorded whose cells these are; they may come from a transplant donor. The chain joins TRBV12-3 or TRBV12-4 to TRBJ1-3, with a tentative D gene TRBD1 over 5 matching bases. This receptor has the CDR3 CASSLPPGNSGNTIYF. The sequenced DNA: TGTGCCAGCAGTTTACCCCCAGGGAACTCTGGAAACACCATATATTTT.